This TCR beta chain came from a study of human CD8 memory T cell subsets. Notes on this clonotype: Its matching antigen is unknown.

The study's findings and limits: Estimation with Chao1 suggested higher diversity among stem-like memory T cells relative to precursor exhausted T cells.

A UMI-labeled 5' RACE approach was the method that produced the TCR beta libraries. After re-calling the 5' RACE reads, TCRdb lists one entry per CDR3 protein, DNA absent. The sample totals about 5,500 distinct CDR3 sequences. This CDR3 is 14 amino acids long. Germline CDR1 and CDR2: MNHNS and SASEGT. Buffy coats of healthy donors yielded the PBMC. By negative magnetic separation, total CD8+ T cells were enriched. The sample comprised CD8+ T cells from PBMCs. The TCR comes from a human donor in good health. The chain is built from TRBV6-1 and TRBJ2-7; the TRBD1 assignment by TCRdb is unverifiable without DNA. CDR3: CASRDRDFSYEQYF.